This T cell receptor beta chain was profiled in a study of graft-versus-host responses after intestinal transplantation. Study-wide context: Transplants were multivisceral, liver-intestinal, or isolated intestinal. Every recipient had anti-thymocyte globulin induction and 2 to 4 years of tacrolimus plus steroids. Study results and limitations: Allografts carried high graft-versus-host to host-versus-graft clonal ratios in patients having graft-donor T cell macrochimerism. GvH clonotypes were identified within recipient marrow, with a subset emerging first in ileum or blood.

In germline, CDR1 is SGHRS, CDR2 YFSETQ. This CDR3 has 16 residues. V lost 0 bases, J lost 4 bases, and 4 bases stayed unmatched. As for this clone: The antigen remains undetermined.

Repertoires were generated with immunoSEQ multiplex PCR, while TCRdb's copy carries only in-frame clones and drops some. The sample lists tens of thousands of clones; around nine tenths were seen once. The source was bone marrow, collected approximately 740 days after intestinal transplantation. This TCR was recovered from a human patient who received an intestinal transplant, so some T cells may come from the graft donor. The chain combines TRBV5-1 with TRBJ2-7; 13 bases agree with TRBD2. The chain's CDR3 is CASSLEGLAGVYEQYF. The CDR3 DNA reads as TGCGCCAGCAGCTTGGAAGGACTAGCGGGAGTTTACGAGCAGTACTTC.